This TCR beta chain is from a study of blood T cells in healthy people across ages. Trimming shortened V by 4 bases and J by 7 bases, and 7 bases separated the two germline ends. The CDR3 sequence is 12 residues long. CDR1 and CDR2 (germline): SEHNR, FQNEAQ (reference sequence). Next came a second PCR, run for about 6 to 12 cycles, which used a sample-barcoded 5' primer along with a J-beta primer mix. TCRdb itself ran the 5' RACE reads through MiXCR, one entry per CDR3 protein. The sample has over 450,000 distinct CDR3 sequences, nearly 25% seen once. The same data also went into a second study, on T cells of mothers and their children.

Sequencing was performed on blood. The TCR sequence derives from a boy aged 5-17 years in good health. This chain links TRBV7-9 with TRBJ1-4; the D is unclear. CDR3 DNA sequence: TGTGCCAGCAGCTCGAACGGTGAAAAACTGTTTTTT. This codes for CASSSNGEKLFF.